The rows below give T cell receptor beta chains drawn from one sample of a study of T cell responses to AZD1222 COVID-19 vaccine. Some clones are missing from TCRdb's copy, which holds only in-frame ones; the method was immunoSEQ multiplex PCR. The table lists 110,000 or so clones, more than 70% of them singletons. The material was peripheral blood, obtained 28 days after the second AZD1222 dose. Source of these receptors: an adult who received the AZD1222 COVID-19 vaccine. Both conserved end residues are part of each CDR3. A D gene is named only where the DNA matches it firmly. Part of the rows lack a size; the others show once, few, many or a class for expanded clones.

clone_size: NA; v_call: TRBV19; j_call: TRBJ1-1; d_call: NA; cdr3_nt: TGTGCCAGCCGGAGGACAGTGGAAGCTTTCTTT; cdr3_aa: CASRRTVEAFF
clone_size: NA; v_call: TRBV6-2/TRBV6-3; j_call: TRBJ1-6; d_call: TRBD1; cdr3_nt: TGTGCCAGCAGCAGTATTACAGGGGATTTTACACCCCTCCACTTT; cdr3_aa: CASSSITGDFTPLHF
clone_size: NA; v_call: TRBV6-5; j_call: TRBJ1-1; d_call: TRBD1; cdr3_nt: TGTGCCAGCAGTTCGACGGGGACAGGAGCTTTCTTT; cdr3_aa: CASSSTGTGAFF
clone_size: NA; v_call: TRBV18; j_call: TRBJ2-1; d_call: NA; cdr3_nt: TGTGCCAGCTCACCATCGGGGAATGAGCAGTTCTTC; cdr3_aa: CASSPSGNEQFF
clone_size: NA; v_call: TRBV24-1; j_call: TRBJ1-5; d_call: NA; cdr3_nt: TGTGCCACCAGTGATGGGGTTACGGGCAATCAGCCCCAGCATTTT; cdr3_aa: CATSDGVTGNQPQHF
clone_size: NA; v_call: TRBV9; j_call: TRBJ2-5; d_call: NA; cdr3_nt: TGTGCCAGCAGCATAAGCTGGGGGTTGGAGACCCAGTACTTC; cdr3_aa: CASSISWGLETQYF
clone_size: NA; v_call: TRBV6-1; j_call: TRBJ2-1; d_call: TRBD2; cdr3_nt: TGTGCCAGCAGTGAAGCGACTAGCGGGGACCTCCTGGGGCAGTTCTTC; cdr3_aa: CASSEATSGDLLGQFF
clone_size: NA; v_call: TRBV6-4; j_call: TRBJ2-4; d_call: TRBD2; cdr3_nt: TGTGCCAGCAGTGCCCGGCGTATATGGACGGGGGGAAATAATAAAAACATTCAGTACTTC; cdr3_aa: CASSARRIWTGGNNKNIQYF
clone_size: NA; v_call: TRBV19; j_call: TRBJ2-2; d_call: NA; cdr3_nt: TGTGCCAGCACAGGGATGGGGGATAGCACCGGGGAGCTGTTTTTT; cdr3_aa: CASTGMGDSTGELFF
clone_size: NA; v_call: TRBV5-5; j_call: TRBJ2-3; d_call: TRBD1; cdr3_nt: TGTGCCAGCAGCACAGGACAGGGGACAGGAACAGATACGCAGTATTTT; cdr3_aa: CASSTGQGTGTDTQYF
clone_size: NA; v_call: TRBV2; j_call: TRBJ1-5; d_call: NA; cdr3_nt: TGTGCCAGCAGGGACAGTTACAATCAGCCCCAGCATTTT; cdr3_aa: CASRDSYNQPQHF
clone_size: NA; v_call: TRBV29-1; j_call: TRBJ1-1; d_call: TRBD1; cdr3_nt: TGCAGCGTTGGCAGGGACAGTACTGAAGCTTTCTTT; cdr3_aa: CSVGRDSTEAFF
clone_size: NA; v_call: TRBV28; j_call: TRBJ2-3; d_call: NA; cdr3_nt: TGTGCCAGCAGGGGGTGGGATACGCAGTATTTT; cdr3_aa: CASRGWDTQYF
clone_size: NA; v_call: TRBV6-5; j_call: TRBJ1-6; d_call: TRBD1; cdr3_nt: TGTGCCAGCCTAAGGACAGGGTCCGGGAATTCACCCCTCCACTTT; cdr3_aa: CASLRTGSGNSPLHF
clone_size: NA; v_call: TRBV5-1; j_call: TRBJ2-3; d_call: TRBD1; cdr3_nt: TGCGCCAGCAGCGAGGGACAGGGAGCAGATACGCAGTATTTT; cdr3_aa: CASSEGQGADTQYF
clone_size: NA; v_call: TRBV2; j_call: TRBJ2-3; d_call: TRBD2; cdr3_nt: TGTGCCAGCAGTGCGGCGGGGGGGTTGATAACAGATACGCAGTATTTT; cdr3_aa: CASSAAGGLITDTQYF
clone_size: NA; v_call: TRBV7-9; j_call: TRBJ1-4; d_call: NA; cdr3_nt: TGTGCCAGCAGCCTACAGAAGACCGAAAAACTGTTTTTT; cdr3_aa: CASSLQKTEKLFF
clone_size: NA; v_call: TRBV11-2; j_call: TRBJ1-2; d_call: NA; cdr3_nt: TGTGCCAGCAGCTTAGGCTCAGGATCATTCGCTGGCTACACCTTC; cdr3_aa: CASSLGSGSFAGYTF
clone_size: NA; v_call: TRBV9; j_call: TRBJ1-1; d_call: TRBD1; cdr3_nt: TGTGCCAGCAGCGTAGGGACAGGGACGTGGACTGAAGCTTTCTTT; cdr3_aa: CASSVGTGTWTEAFF
clone_size: NA; v_call: TRBV24-1; j_call: TRBJ2-7; d_call: NA; cdr3_nt: TGTGCCACCAGTGATCCCTACACCTCCTACGAGCAGTACTTC; cdr3_aa: CATSDPYTSYEQYF
clone_size: NA; v_call: TRBV4-2; j_call: TRBJ1-3; d_call: NA; cdr3_nt: TGTGCCAGCAGCCGATGGCAGGGTTCATTTTCTGGAAACACCATATATTTT; cdr3_aa: CASSRWQGSFSGNTIYF
clone_size: NA; v_call: TRBV19; j_call: TRBJ2-5; d_call: TRBD2; cdr3_nt: TGTGCCAGTAGAGGACTAGCGGGGGGGTCAGAGACCCAGTACTTC; cdr3_aa: CASRGLAGGSETQYF
clone_size: NA; v_call: TRBV7-9; j_call: TRBJ1-2; d_call: NA; cdr3_nt: TGTGCCAGCAGCTCCTGGATTGGCTATGGCTACACCTTC; cdr3_aa: CASSSWIGYGYTF
clone_size: NA; v_call: TRBV7-2; j_call: TRBJ1-2; d_call: NA; cdr3_nt: TGTGCCAGCAGCTTAAGAAACGGCCGGGGTTTTCATGGCTACACCTTC; cdr3_aa: CASSLRNGRGFHGYTF
clone_size: NA; v_call: TRBV9; j_call: TRBJ2-3; d_call: TRBD2; cdr3_nt: TGTGCCAGCAGTCGTGCCGGGGGGGGCACAGATACGCAGTATTTT; cdr3_aa: CASSRAGGGTDTQYF
clone_size: once; v_call: TRBV7-2; j_call: TRBJ2-7; d_call: TRBD1; cdr3_nt: TGTGCCAGCAGCTTAGCCGGGACAGGGGTAGGGTACGAGCAGTACTTC; cdr3_aa: CASSLAGTGVGYEQYF
clone_size: NA; v_call: TRBV2; j_call: TRBJ1-1; d_call: TRBD1; cdr3_nt: TGTGCCAGCAGTAAGGGACAGGCAACTGAAGCTTTCTTT; cdr3_aa: CASSKGQATEAFF